This T cell receptor beta chain stems from a study of T cell repertoires in cytomegalovirus infection. Looking at the study overall: Researchers turned to recently identified HLA-C-restricted CMV epitopes as well as well-studied HLA-B-restricted ones. Based on public TCR beta signatures, there were indications of CMV infection and of a matching HLA type.

V shed 5 bases and J shed 4 bases, with 14 bases lying between them. Germline loops: CDR1 SGHTA, CDR2 FQGNSA. The CDR3 is made up of 14 amino acids. This clonotype was seen a handful of times. Antigen: not known. Overall study results and limits: CMV-specific TCR beta clonotypes restricted by HLA-C were the ones dominating the ex vivo response.

TCRdb re-derived calls from the reads in MiXCR, one entry per CDR3 protein. Of roughly 570,000 distinct CDR3 sequences in the sample, 40% are singletons; the top ten hold more than 40%. The sample in question was cultured PBMCs, obtained from culture after CMV antigen stimulation. This sequence originates from a human donor in good health (CMV status not recorded). Some clones in this sample may be carry-over from other donors' samples. V and J are TRBV7-2 and TRBJ1-1, with D possibly being TRBD1 (6 bases). CDR3 coding DNA: TGTGCCAGCAGCCTATCGGGGGCAGTCACTGAAGCTTTCTTT. It encodes CASSLSGAVTEAFF.